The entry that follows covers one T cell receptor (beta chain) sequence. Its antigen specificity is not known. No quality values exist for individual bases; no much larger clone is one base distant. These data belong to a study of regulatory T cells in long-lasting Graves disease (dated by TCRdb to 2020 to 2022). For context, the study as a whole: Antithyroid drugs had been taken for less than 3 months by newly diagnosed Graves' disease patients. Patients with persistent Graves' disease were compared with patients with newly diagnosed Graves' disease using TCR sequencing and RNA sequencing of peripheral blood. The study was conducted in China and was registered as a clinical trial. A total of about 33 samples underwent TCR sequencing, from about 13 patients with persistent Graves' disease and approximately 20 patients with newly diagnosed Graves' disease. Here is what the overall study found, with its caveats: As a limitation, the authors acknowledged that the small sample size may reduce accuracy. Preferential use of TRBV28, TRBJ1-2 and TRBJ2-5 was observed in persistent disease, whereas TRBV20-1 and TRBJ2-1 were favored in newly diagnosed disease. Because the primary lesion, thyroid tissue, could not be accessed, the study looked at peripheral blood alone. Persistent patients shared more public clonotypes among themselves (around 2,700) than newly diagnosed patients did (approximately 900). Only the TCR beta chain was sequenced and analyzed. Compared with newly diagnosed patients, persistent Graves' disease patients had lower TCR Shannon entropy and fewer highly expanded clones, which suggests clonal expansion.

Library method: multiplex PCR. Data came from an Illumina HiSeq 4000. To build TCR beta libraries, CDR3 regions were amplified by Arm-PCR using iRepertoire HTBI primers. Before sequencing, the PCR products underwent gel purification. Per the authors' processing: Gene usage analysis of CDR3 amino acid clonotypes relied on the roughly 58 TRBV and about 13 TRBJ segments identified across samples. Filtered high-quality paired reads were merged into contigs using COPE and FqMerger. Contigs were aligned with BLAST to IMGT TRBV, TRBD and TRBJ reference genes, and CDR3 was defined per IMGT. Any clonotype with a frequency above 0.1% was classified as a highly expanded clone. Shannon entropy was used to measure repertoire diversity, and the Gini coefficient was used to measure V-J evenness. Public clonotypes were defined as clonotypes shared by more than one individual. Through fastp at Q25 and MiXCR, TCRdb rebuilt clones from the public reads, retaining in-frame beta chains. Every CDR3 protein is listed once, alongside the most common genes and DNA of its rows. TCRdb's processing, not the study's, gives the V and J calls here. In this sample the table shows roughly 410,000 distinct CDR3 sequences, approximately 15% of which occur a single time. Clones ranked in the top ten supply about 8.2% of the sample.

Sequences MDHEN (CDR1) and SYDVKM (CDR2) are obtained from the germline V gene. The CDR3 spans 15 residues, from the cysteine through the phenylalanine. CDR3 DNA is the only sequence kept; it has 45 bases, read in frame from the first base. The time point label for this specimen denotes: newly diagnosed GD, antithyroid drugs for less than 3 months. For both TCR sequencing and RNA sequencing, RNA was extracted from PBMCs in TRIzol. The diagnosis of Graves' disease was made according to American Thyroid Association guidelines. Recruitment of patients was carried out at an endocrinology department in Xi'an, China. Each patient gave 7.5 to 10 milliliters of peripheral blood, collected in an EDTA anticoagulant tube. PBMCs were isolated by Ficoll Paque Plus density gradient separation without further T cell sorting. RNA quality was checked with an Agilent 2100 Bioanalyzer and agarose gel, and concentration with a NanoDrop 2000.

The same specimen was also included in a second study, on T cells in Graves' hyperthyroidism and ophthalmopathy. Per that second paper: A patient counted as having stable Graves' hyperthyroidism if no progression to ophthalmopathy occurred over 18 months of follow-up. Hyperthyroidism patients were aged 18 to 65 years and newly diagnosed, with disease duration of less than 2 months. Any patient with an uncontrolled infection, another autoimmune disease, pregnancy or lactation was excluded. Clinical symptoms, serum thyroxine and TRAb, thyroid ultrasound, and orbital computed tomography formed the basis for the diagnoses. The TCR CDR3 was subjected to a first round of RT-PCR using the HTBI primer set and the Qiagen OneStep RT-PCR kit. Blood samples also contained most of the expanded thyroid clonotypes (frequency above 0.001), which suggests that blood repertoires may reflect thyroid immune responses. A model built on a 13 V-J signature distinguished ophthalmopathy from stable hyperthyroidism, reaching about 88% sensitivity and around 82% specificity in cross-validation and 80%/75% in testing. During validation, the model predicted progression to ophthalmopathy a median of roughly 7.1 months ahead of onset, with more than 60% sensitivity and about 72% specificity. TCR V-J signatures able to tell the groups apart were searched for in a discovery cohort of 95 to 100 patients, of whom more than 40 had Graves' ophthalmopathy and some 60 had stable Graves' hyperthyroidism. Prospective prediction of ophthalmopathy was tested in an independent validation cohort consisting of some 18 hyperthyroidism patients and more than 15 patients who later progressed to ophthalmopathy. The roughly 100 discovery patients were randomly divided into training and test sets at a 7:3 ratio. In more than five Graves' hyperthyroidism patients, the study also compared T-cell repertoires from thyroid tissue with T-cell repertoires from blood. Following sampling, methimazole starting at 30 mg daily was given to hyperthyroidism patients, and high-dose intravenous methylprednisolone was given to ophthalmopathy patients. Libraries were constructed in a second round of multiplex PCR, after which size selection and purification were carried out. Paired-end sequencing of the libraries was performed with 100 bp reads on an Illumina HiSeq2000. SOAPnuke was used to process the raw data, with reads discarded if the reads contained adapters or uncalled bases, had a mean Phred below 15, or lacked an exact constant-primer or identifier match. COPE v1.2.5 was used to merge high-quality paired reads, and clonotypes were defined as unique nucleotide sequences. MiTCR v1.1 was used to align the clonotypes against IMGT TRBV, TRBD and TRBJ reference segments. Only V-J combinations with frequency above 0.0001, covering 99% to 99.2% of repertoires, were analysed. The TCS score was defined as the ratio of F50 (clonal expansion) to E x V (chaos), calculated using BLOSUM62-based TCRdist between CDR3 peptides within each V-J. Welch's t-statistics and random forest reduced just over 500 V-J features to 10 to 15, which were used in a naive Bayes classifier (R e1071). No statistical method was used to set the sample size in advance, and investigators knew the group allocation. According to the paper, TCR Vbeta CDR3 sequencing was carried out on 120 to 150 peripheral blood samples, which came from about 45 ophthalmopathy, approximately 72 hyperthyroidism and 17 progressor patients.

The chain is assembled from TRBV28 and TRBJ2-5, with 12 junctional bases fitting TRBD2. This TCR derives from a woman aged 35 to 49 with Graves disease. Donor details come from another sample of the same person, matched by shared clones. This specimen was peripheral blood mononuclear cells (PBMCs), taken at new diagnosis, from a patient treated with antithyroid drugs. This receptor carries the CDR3 CATGTSGLRGETQYF. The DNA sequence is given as TGTGCGACAGGGACTAGCGGGTTGCGGGGGGAGACCCAGTACTTC.